The 16 T cell receptor beta chains listed next were all sequenced from one sample in a study of T cells in Graves' hyperthyroidism and ophthalmopathy. TCR beta CDR3 sequences were amplified from RNA transcripts. An initial round of RT-PCR targeting the TCR CDR3 relied on the HTBI primer set. TCRdb ran MiXCR on the multiplex PCR reads and lists one entry per CDR3 protein. The data hold 300,000 to 450,000 distinct CDR3 sequences, with roughly 15% observed a single time. Input material: blood. Source of these receptors: a woman under 40 with Graves' ophthalmopathy.

This clonotype has just a few counts. The chain has TRBV14 and TRBJ1-5, with D possibly TRBD1 on 6 matching bases. The CDR3 consists of 16 residues. V lost 0 bases to trimming and J lost 3 bases, with 12 bases between them. Germline V gene sequence: CDR1 SGHDN, CDR2 FVKESK. DNA of the CDR3: TGTGCCAGCAGCCAAGATGGGGTGGGGGCCAATCAGCCCCAGCATTTT. It is translated as CASSQDGVGANQPQHF.

This clonotype was picked up one time. The chain combines TRBV20-1 with TRBJ2-7; D not certain. Germline V CDR1 and CDR2: DFQATT, SNEGSKA (reference sequence). This CDR3 is 14 amino acids long. Between the trimmed V and J ends, which lost 0 bases and 1 base, there was a span of 10 bases. DNA for the CDR3: TGCAGTGCTAGAGATCCGAAGAAATCCTACGAGCAGTACTTC. It yields the protein CSARDPKKSYEQYF.

In this sample, this clonotype turned up many times. J is TRBJ2-1 and V is TRBV20-1; 13 positions match TRBD2. The ends lost 6 bases at V and 3 bases at J; junction bases unmatched: 5. The CDR3 spans 15 residues. Germline values: CDR1 DFQATT, CDR2 SNEGSKA (reference sequence). CDR3 in DNA: TGCAGTGCCCCGCGGACTAGCGGGGGCTACAATGAGCAGTTCTTC. Translating it yields CSAPRTSGGYNEQFF.

This clonotype appeared many times. The rearrangement uses TRBV7-2 and TRBJ2-2; D assignment may be TRBD1 or TRBD2 (5 bases each). Looked up from germline, CDR1 is SGHTA and CDR2 is FQGNSA. V lost 7 bases and J 4 bases, leaving 22 bases between the germline ends. The CDR3 has 17 amino acids. This CDR3 is CASNPRGRPTGTGELFF. The CDR3 DNA sequence: TGTGCCAGCAACCCCCGGGGCAGGCCAACGGGCACCGGGGAGCTGTTTTTT.

The genes are TRBV6-5 and TRBJ1-5, with TRBD1 as a possible D gene (5 bases). Germline V gene data show CDR1 as MNHEY and CDR2 as SVGAGI. The CDR3 has 17 residues. V lost 2 bases to trimming and J lost 1 base, with 15 bases between them. CDR3 coding DNA: TGTGCCAGCAGTTACGGTTCCAGGGTGGTGAGCAATCAGCCCCAGCATTTT. Its translation: CASSYGSRVVSNQPQHF.

This clonotype was seen a few times. The chain combines TRBV27 with TRBJ2-1, with 13 bases aligning to TRBD2. The CDR3 consists of 15 residues. Trimming cost V 6 bases and J 9 bases; bases outside gene matches: 8. Germline-derived CDR1 and CDR2 are MNHEY and SMNVEV (reference sequence). CDR3 amino acids: CASSLTSGGAGEQFF. CDR3 sequence (DNA): TGTGCCAGCAGCCTCACTAGCGGGGGGGCAGGTGAGCAGTTCTTC.

This clonotype was seen repeatedly, ten times or more. CDR3 region: CASSLGGFQPQHF. The DNA for the CDR3 is TGTGCCAGCAGTCTCGGGGGTTTCCAGCCCCAGCATTTT. This chain joins TRBV7-2 and TRBJ1-5; tentatively, D is TRBD1 (5 bases). Per the germline V gene, CDR1 is SGHTA and CDR2 is FQGNSA. The CDR3 spans 13 residues. Trimming shortened V by 6 bases and J by 7 bases, and 13 bases separated the two germline ends.

This clonotype was seen at least ten times. J is TRBJ2-3 and V is TRBV20-1, with D perhaps assigned TRBD1 or TRBD2 (6 bases each). V dropped 3 bases and J dropped 2 bases, with 18 bases sitting between them. The germline V gene encodes CDR1 DFQATT and CDR2 SNEGSKA (reference sequence). CDR3 size: 16 residues. CDR3 sequence: CSASPISGAYTDTQYF. The CDR3 coding sequence is TGCAGTGCTAGTCCTATTTCGGGGGCCTACACAGATACGCAGTATTTT.

The table lists this clonotype with many counts. The chain combines TRBV18 with TRBJ2-7; D is unresolved. Germline CDR1 is KGHSH and CDR2 is LQKENI. The CDR3 spans 13 residues. V shed 2 bases and J shed 6 bases, with 11 bases lying between them. CDR3 DNA sequence: TGTGCCAGCTCACCAAGCTCCCGAGCCGAGCAGTACTTC. Encoded protein: CASSPSSRAEQYF.

This clonotype was recorded at least ten times. CDR3 nucleotides: TGTGCCAGTAGTATTAAGAAGGGATCCACTGAAGCTTTCTTT. Translation: CASSIKKGSTEAFF. The V and J genes are TRBV19 and TRBJ1-1; D is undetermined. CDR1 LNHDA and CDR2 SQIVND come from the germline V gene (reference sequence). Trimming left V 3 bases short and J 4 bases short, with 12 bases between. CDR3 length: 14 amino acids.

This chain uses TRBV7-9 with TRBJ2-5, with TRBD1 matching 7 bases. CDR3 size: 17 residues. J gave up 0 bases and V 5 bases, and 12 bases lay outside the gene matches. Germline assignment: CDR1 SEHNR and CDR2 FQNEAQ (reference sequence). The CDR3 DNA follows: TGTGCCAGCAGCCCAACTAGGGGGACAGAGAACCAAGAGACCCAGTACTTC. Its protein is CASSPTRGTENQETQYF.

The chain uses TRBV24-1 and TRBJ2-1; 7 nucleotides line up with TRBD2. Losses at the gene ends were 1 base for V and 0 bases for J; bases not matched to a gene: 8. Per germline, CDR1 KGHDR and CDR2 SFDVKD. CDR3 length equals 18 residues. Written as DNA, the CDR3 is TGTGCCACCAGTGATTTCGGGACTACCCTGAGCTCCTACAATGAGCAGTTCTTC. This encodes CATSDFGTTLSSYNEQFF.

This clonotype was seen only a few times. The J gene is TRBJ1-5, the V gene TRBV6-1; tentatively, D is TRBD1 (6 bases). Trimming took 5 bases from V and 1 from J, leaving 12 bases between them. This CDR3 region has 15 residues. Germline CDR1 MNHNS, CDR2 SASEGT. Here the CDR3 reads CASSPTGRSNQPQHF. The CDR3 nucleotides are TGTGCCAGCAGTCCCACAGGGCGGAGCAATCAGCCCCAGCATTTT.

At least ten counts were recorded for this clonotype. V and J are TRBV3-1 and TRBJ2-7, with 9 bases lining up with TRBD1. This CDR3 contains 15 residues. The germline V gene encodes CDR1 LGHDT and CDR2 YNNKEL (reference sequence). V lost 5 bases and J lost 7; bases outside the gene matches: 12. CDR3: CASSDPGQGSWEQYF. The CDR3 DNA is TGTGCCAGCAGCGACCCGGGACAGGGATCTTGGGAGCAGTACTTC.

There are a few counts of this clonotype. The chain has TRBV20-1 and TRBJ1-5; D remains ambiguous. V was trimmed by 3 bases and J by 0 bases, leaving 9 bases between them. Germline V gives CDR1 DFQATT, CDR2 SNEGSKA (reference sequence). This CDR3 has 14 residues. CDR3 nucleotides: TGCAGTGCTAGGCCAGCGTATAGCAATCAGCCCCAGCATTTT. It translates to CSARPAYSNQPQHF.

This clonotype was detected ten times or more. This chain joins TRBV15 and TRBJ2-7, with TRBD1 identical over 8 bases. V dropped 0 bases and J dropped 3; count of bases not matched to a gene: 10. This CDR3 has 17 residues. Germline CDR1 and CDR2: LNHNV and YYDKDF (reference sequence). The CDR3 is CATSREVGAGGRYEQYF. The CDR3 nucleotides are TGTGCCACCAGCAGAGAGGTTGGGGCAGGGGGCCGCTACGAGCAGTACTTC.